The clone carrying this T cell receptor beta chain showed up just a few times. The antigen is unknown. These data belong to a study of T cells in Graves' hyperthyroidism and ophthalmopathy. About the research overall: Sampling of peripheral blood happened at initial diagnosis, prior to any treatment. General study findings and limits: Blood samples included most of the expanded thyroid clonotypes exceeding 0.001.

The V gene lost 2 bases and the J gene lost 10 bases, with 12 bases spanning the gap. This CDR3 has 14 amino acids. Germline lookup yields CDR1 SGHTA and CDR2 FQGNSA. Using RNA transcripts as the source, TCR beta CDR3 regions were amplified. HTBI primers drove first-round RT-PCR of the TCR CDR3. TCRdb analysed the multiplex PCR reads with MiXCR anew, one entry per CDR3 protein. The repertoire includes 500,000 to 600,000 distinct CDR3 sequences, 20% of them detected once, and approximately 50% sits in the top ten. Fresh peripheral blood, 10 ml, yielded the PBMCs. This TCR derives from a man aged 35 to 55 with Graves' ophthalmopathy. The sample was blood. The genes are TRBV7-2 and TRBJ1-6, with D unclear. The DNA for the CDR3 is TGTGCCAGCAGCTTATATGGGGAAAGGTCACCCCTCCACTTT. Amino acid sequence: CASSLYGERSPLHF.